These 13 T cell receptor beta chains share one sample of origin, sequenced in a study of spatial heterogeneity in lung cancer. Study-wide results and caveats: Within tumors, counts of expanded alpha and beta TCRs tracked tumor mutation counts.

TCRdb re-analysed the 5' RACE reads in MiXCR, keeping a single row per CDR3 protein. In the table there are about 5,700 distinct CDR3 sequences, roughly 16% of which are singletons. The antigens for these receptors are not known. Specified time point: sample taken at primary tumor resection. The sequenced sample was lung tumor tissue, obtained at surgery. These receptors were obtained from a male donor with early-stage non-small cell lung cancer.

On this clonotype: A single base separates this from a much larger clone, so it may be a read error. This chain uses TRBV5-6 with TRBJ2-1, with unresolved D. The CDR3 spans 14 residues. The germline CDR1 and CDR2 sequences are SGHDT and YYEEEE. Trimming stripped 2 bases from V and 4 bases from J, with 10 bases between. CDR3 sequence: CASSFAEEYNEQFF. The DNA for the CDR3 is TGTGCCAGCAGCTTTGCGGAAGAGTACAATGAGCAGTTCTTC.

The V and J genes are TRBV7-9 and TRBJ2-7, with a weak D call TRBD1 (5 bases). Trimming removed 5 bases at V and 1 base at J, with 15 bases between. The CDR3 runs to 15 residues. In germline, CDR1 is SEHNR, CDR2 FQNEAQ (reference sequence). Written as DNA, the CDR3 is TGTGCCAGCAGCGACGACCAAGGACATTCCTACGAGCAGTACTTC. Protein product: CASSDDQGHSYEQYF.

J is TRBJ2-1 and V is TRBV7-2; 7 positions agree with TRBD1. CDR3 length: 13 residues. After removal of 2 bases from V and 9 bases from J, the junction contained 4 bases not matched to a gene. The germline gives CDR1 SGHTA, CDR2 FQGNSA. Written as DNA, the CDR3 is TGTGCCAGCAGCTTAATACAGGGGATTGAGCAGTTCTTC. Its translation: CASSLIQGIEQFF.

This clonotype was recorded many times. J is TRBJ1-5 and V is TRBV20-1; 9 bases line up with TRBD1. This CDR3 is built from 13 residues. Germline V gene sequence: CDR1 DFQATT, CDR2 SNEGSKA (reference sequence). Unmatched junction bases numbered 11, after V lost 6 bases and J lost 11 bases. The CDR3 region has the DNA TGCAGTGCGCCTTGGACAGGGGACCAAGCCCAGCATTTT. It specifies CSAPWTGDQAQHF.

This clonotype is labeled medium-sized (0.01 to 0.1%). The genes are TRBV6-1 and TRBJ1-2, with TRBD1 matching 10 bases. The ends lost 8 bases at V and 0 bases at J; junction bases unmatched: 9. The CDR3 has 16 residues. The germline gives CDR1 MNHNS, CDR2 SASEGT. CDR3 DNA: TGTGCCAGCCGTACCGGGACAGGGGTTCCTAACTATGGCTACACCTTC. Its translation: CASRTGTGVPNYGYTF.

The CDR3 spells CASTGSFLEKLFF. The CDR3 DNA reads TGTGCCAGCACGGGGTCCTTCTTAGAAAAACTGTTTTTT. This sequence joins TRBV6-6 and TRBJ1-4; D gene unclear. The CDR3 has 13 amino acids. The germline CDR1 and CDR2 sequences are MNHNY and SVGAGI (reference sequence). Trimming took off 7 bases at V and 8 bases at J, with 14 bases between the two ends.

The chain employs TRBV5-1 and TRBJ2-3; D is perhaps TRBD2 (6 bases). Germline CDR1 SGHRS, CDR2 YFSETQ. This CDR3 comprises 13 residues. Trimming took 5 bases from V and 4 from J, leaving 11 bases between them. The CDR3 here is CASRSGLPDTQYF. The CDR3 region has the DNA TGCGCCAGCAGGTCGGGACTCCCAGATACGCAGTATTTT. The complete variable domain, with remaining parts taken from reference TRBV5-1 and TRBJ2-3, reads KAGVTQTPRYLIKTRGQQVTLSCSPISGHRSVSWYQQTPGQGLQFLFEYFSETQRNKGNFPGRFSGRQFSNSRSEMNVSTLELGDSALYLCASRSGLPDTQYFGPGTRLTVL.

This clonotype has at least ten counts. V usage is TRBV5-1 and J usage is TRBJ2-7; D could derive from TRBD1 or TRBD2 (6 bases each). The V gene lost 7 bases and the J gene lost 2 bases, with 22 bases spanning the gap. This CDR3 comprises 16 residues. Germline lookup yields CDR1 SGHRS and CDR2 YFSETQ. CDR3 DNA sequence: TGCGCCAGCGCTTTGGAGGGGGGCAGGGCGCCCTACGAGCAGTACTTC. Protein sequence: CASALEGGRAPYEQYF. Full variable domain (remainder filled in from reference TRBV5-1 and TRBJ2-7): KAGVTQTPRYLIKTRGQQVTLSCSPISGHRSVSWYQQTPGQGLQFLFEYFSETQRNKGNFPGRFSGRQFSNSRSEMNVSTLELGDSALYLCASALEGGRAPYEQYFGPGTRLTVT.

Ten or more counts support this clonotype. The chain combines TRBV6-5 with TRBJ1-2; the D is unclear. V dropped 0 bases and J dropped 0 bases, with 5 bases sitting between them. The CDR3 has 14 residues. Germline V CDR1 and CDR2: MNHEY, SVGAGI. CDR3: CASSYSQANYGYTF. The DNA of the CDR3 is TGTGCCAGCAGTTACTCGCAGGCTAACTATGGCTACACCTTC.

This clonotype is medium-sized within its sample. The rearrangement joins TRBV6-6 to TRBJ2-1; a weak D match, TRBD2 (5 bases). The length of the CDR3 is 13 residues. Trimming took off 0 bases at V and 7 bases at J, with 7 bases between the two ends. Germline loops: CDR1 MNHNY, CDR2 SVGAGI (reference sequence). The CDR3 DNA sequence: TGTGCCAGCAGTTACTCAACGGGGAATGAGCAGTTCTTC. This gives the protein CASSYSTGNEQFF.

This clonotype was detected ten times or more. V is TRBV7-9 and J is TRBJ1-1; D is unclear. V was shortened by 5 bases and J by 3 bases, with 10 bases between the two germline ends. The CDR3 has 13 amino acids. Germline CDR1 and CDR2: SEHNR and FQNEAQ (reference sequence). The CDR3 loop is CASSPTEYTEAFF. CDR3 in DNA: TGTGCCAGCAGCCCCACCGAATACACTGAAGCTTTCTTT.

This clonotype qualifies as medium-sized. CDR3 region: CASSVDRAPGTQYF. CDR3 sequence (DNA): TGCGCCAGCAGCGTGGACAGGGCTCCTGGTACGCAGTATTTT. The chain employs TRBV5-1 and TRBJ2-3; 8 nucleotides agree with TRBD1. Germline values: CDR1 SGHRS, CDR2 YFSETQ. This CDR3 region has 14 residues. The J segment lost 8 bases and the V segment lost 4 bases, leaving 9 bases of the junction unmatched. The variable domain in full, completed from reference TRBV5-1 and TRBJ2-3, reads KAGVTQTPRYLIKTRGQQVTLSCSPISGHRSVSWYQQTPGQGLQFLFEYFSETQRNKGNFPGRFSGRQFSNSRSEMNVSTLELGDSALYLCASSVDRAPGTQYFGPGTRLTVL.

Judged by abundance, this clonotype is medium-sized (0.01 to 0.1%). The CDR3 reads CASSWTSGGETQYF. The CDR3 coding sequence is TGTGCCAGCAGTTGGACTAGCGGGGGAGAGACCCAGTACTTC. The V call is TRBV27, the J call TRBJ2-5; 13 bases line up with TRBD2. Germline V gene data show CDR1 as MNHEY and CDR2 as SMNVEV (reference sequence). V shed 4 bases, J shed 4 bases, and the junction held 0 bases outside the gene matches. This CDR3 has 14 residues.